This T cell receptor (beta chain) was found in a study of post-analysis software for immune sequencing data. Per germline, CDR1 MNHEY and CDR2 SVGAGI. The CDR3 runs to 17 residues. To note about this clonotype: Its antigen is unknown.

Unique molecular identifiers featured in each of the TCR beta cDNA libraries. TCRdb re-derived calls from the PCR reads in MiXCR, one entry per CDR3 protein. Counted here are around 500,000 distinct CDR3 sequences, 30% to 40% occurring once; the ten biggest clones make up less than 6%. Study observations and caveats: Patients showed TRBV5-6, TRBV5-1 and TRBV20-1 among roughly 5 TRBV segments more frequent than in controls.

The specimen sequenced was blood. The origin of this receptor is a girl under 18 with multiple sclerosis. V and J are TRBV6-5 and TRBJ2-7; 7 bases are shared with TRBD2. The J call may be wrong; the DNA end is better matched by TRBJ2-5. CDR3 sequence reads: CASSYTHDSGREETQYF. Here the CDR3 DNA reads TGTGCCAGCAGTTACACACACGACAGTGGGAGGGAAGAGACCCAGTACTTC.